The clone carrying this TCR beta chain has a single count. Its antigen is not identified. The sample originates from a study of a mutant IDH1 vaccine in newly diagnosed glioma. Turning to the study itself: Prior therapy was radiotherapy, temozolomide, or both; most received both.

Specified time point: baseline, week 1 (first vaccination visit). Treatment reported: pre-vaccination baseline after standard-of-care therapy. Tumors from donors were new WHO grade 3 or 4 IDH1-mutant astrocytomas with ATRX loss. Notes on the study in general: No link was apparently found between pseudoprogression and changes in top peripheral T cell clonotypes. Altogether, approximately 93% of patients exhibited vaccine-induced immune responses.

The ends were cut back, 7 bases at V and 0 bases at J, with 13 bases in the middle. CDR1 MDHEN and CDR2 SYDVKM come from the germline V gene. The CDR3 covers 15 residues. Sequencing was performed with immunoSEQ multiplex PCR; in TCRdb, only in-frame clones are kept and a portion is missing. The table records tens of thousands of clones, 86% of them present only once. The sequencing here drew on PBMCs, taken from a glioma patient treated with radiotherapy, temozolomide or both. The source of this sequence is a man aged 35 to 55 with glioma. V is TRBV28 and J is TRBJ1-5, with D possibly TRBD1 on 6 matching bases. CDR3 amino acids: CASNGGSYSNQPQHF. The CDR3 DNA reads TGTGCCAGCAATGGGGGCAGCTATAGCAATCAGCCCCAGCATTTT.